These 27 T cell receptor beta chains were sequenced from one sample in a study of CD8+CD57+ T cells in acquired aplastic anemia. For sequencing, patients were chosen who had shown expansion of CD8+CD57+ cells by flow cytometry. TCR beta VDJ and CDR3 were profiled, and genomic DNA was the template. MiXCR, applied by TCRdb to the reads, yields one record per CDR3 protein. The profile shows 200,000 to 250,000 distinct CDR3 sequences, 65% of them singletons. Specimen: sorted CD4+, CD8+, or CD8+CD57+ T cells (not recorded which) from PBMCs. The receptors here all came from a human donor with aplastic anemia.

V usage is TRBV7-3 and J usage is TRBJ2-2; D gene ambiguous. CDR1 is SGHTA and CDR2 is FQGTGA in the germline V gene. V dropped 5 bases and J dropped 7 bases, with 8 bases sitting between them. This CDR3 comprises 12 residues. CDR3 DNA: TGTGCCAGCAGCCCTTGGGGCGGGGAGCTGTTTTTT. Its protein product is CASSPWGGELFF. Using reference TRBV7-3 and TRBJ2-2 for the parts outside the CDR3, the full variable domain is GAGVSQTPSNKVTEKGKYVELRCDPISGHTALYWYRQSLGQGPEFLIYFQGTGAADDSGLPNDRFFAVRPEGSVSTLKIQRTERGDSAVYLCASSPWGGELFFGEGSRLTVL.

V is TRBV15 and J is TRBJ2-1; a possible D gene is TRBD1 (6 bases). Germline V gene sequence: CDR1 LNHNV, CDR2 YYDKDF (reference sequence). The V end was cut by 3 bases, the J end by 6 bases, with 9 bases between. The CDR3 is 13 residues long. CDR3 bases: TGTGCCACCAGCAGCTTACAGGGCAATGAGCAGTTCTTC. Protein sequence: CATSSLQGNEQFF.

V gene TRBV2 combines with J gene TRBJ1-1, with D possibly matching TRBD1 (5 bases). The CDR3 contains 15 residues. CDR1 is SNHLY and CDR2 is FYNNEI in the germline V gene. Trimming shortened V by 2 bases and J by 8 bases, and 18 bases separated the two germline ends. In DNA form, the CDR3 reads TGTGCCAGCAGTGAATGGGCAGGGTCAAAGGCAGAAGCTTTCTTT. Residues: CASSEWAGSKAEAFF.

This clonotype has a single count. V is TRBV7-2 and J is TRBJ1-5; no definite D call. Deletions cut 4 bases from V and 4 bases from J, with 11 bases between. Germline V lookup: CDR1 SGHTA, CDR2 FQGNSA. The CDR3 contains 14 residues. The CDR3 coding sequence is TGTGCCAGCAGCTCGGTATCGGGTAATCAGCCCCAGCATTTT. It yields the protein CASSSVSGNQPQHF.

V gene TRBV2 combines with J gene TRBJ2-3; D may match TRBD1 or TRBD2 (5 bases each). The CDR3 consists of 14 residues. V lost 6 bases and J 2 bases, leaving 12 bases between the germline ends. Germline CDR1 and CDR2: SNHLY and FYNNEI. For the CDR3, the DNA is TGTGCCAGCAGCCCGGGACGACCCACAGATACGCAGTATTTT. Translated, it gives CASSPGRPTDTQYF.

The count of this clonotype is one. At one end the junction does not follow the germline gene, possibly because of a read error. This chain connects TRBV29-1 to TRBJ2-2; D might be TRBD2 (5 bases). This CDR3 is 12 amino acids long. Germline assignment: CDR1 SQVTM and CDR2 ANQGSEA. The CDR3 nucleotides read TGCAGCGGGCAGGAGAACACCGGGGAGCTGTTTTTC. The encoded protein is CSGQENTGELFF.

This clonotype came up many times. The V and J genes are TRBV29-1 and TRBJ1-2; no definite D call. The CDR3 totals 12 residues. Germline CDR1 reads SQVTM; CDR2 reads ANQGSEA. The V and J ends lost 5 bases and 5 bases respectively, with 12 bases between them. CDR3 DNA: TGCAGCGTTCTCAGTGCCGTTTATGGCTACACCTTC. Translating it yields CSVLSAVYGYTF.

V is TRBV19 and J is TRBJ2-2; D ambiguous. V shed 5 bases and J shed 4 bases, with 8 bases lying between them. Germline values: CDR1 LNHDA, CDR2 SQIVND (reference sequence). The CDR3 is 13 amino acids. This CDR3 is CASSWSVTGELFF. As DNA, the CDR3 is TGTGCCAGTAGTTGGTCGGTCACCGGGGAGCTGTTTTTT.

A note on this clonotype: Germline and junction disagree at one end, which may indicate a read error. The gene calls are TRBV5-6 and TRBJ1-2; D remains ambiguous. From germline, CDR1 is SGHDT and CDR2 YYEEEE. This CDR3 comprises 13 residues. The CDR3 region is CASSLGTNYGYAF. CDR3 in DNA: TGTGCCAGCAGCTTGGGCACTAACTATGGCTACGCCTTC.

This clonotype was seen a few times. V usage is TRBV9 and J usage is TRBJ1-2; 10 bases are a match to TRBD1. J was trimmed by 5 bases and V by 0 bases; bases with no gene match: 1. The germline V gene has CDR1 SGDLS and CDR2 YYNGEE. CDR3 size: 14 residues. CDR3 bases: TGTGCCAGCAGCGTAGCGGACAGGGGGTATGGCTACACCTTC. It encodes CASSVADRGYGYTF.

This clonotype appeared once. CDR3 region: CSASEGGGSPLHF. The CDR3 bases are TGCAGTGCTAGCGAAGGGGGGGGTTCACCCCTCCACTTT. The chain joins TRBV20-1 to TRBJ1-6; TRBD1 is a possible D gene (6 bases). Trimming shortened V by 3 bases and J by 9 bases, and 12 bases separated the two germline ends. The length of the CDR3 is 13 residues. Germline lookup yields CDR1 DFQATT and CDR2 SNEGSKA (reference sequence).

V usage is TRBV5-1 and J usage is TRBJ2-1, with 9 bases aligning to TRBD1. The CDR3 has 17 amino acids. Trimming at V came to 2 bases and at J to 6 bases, leaving 12 bases not matched to a gene. The germline CDR1 and CDR2 sequences are SGHRS and YFSETQ. The CDR3 is CASSFTGQGLRGNEQFF. CDR3 nucleotides: TGCGCCAGCAGCTTCACCGGACAGGGGTTAAGGGGCAATGAGCAGTTCTTC. Full variable domain (missing parts from reference TRBV5-1 and TRBJ2-1): KAGVTQTPRYLIKTRGQQVTLSCSPISGHRSVSWYQQTPGQGLQFLFEYFSETQRNKGNFPGRFSGRQFSNSRSEMNVSTLELGDSALYLCASSFTGQGLRGNEQFFGPGTRLTVL.

The V call is TRBV24-1, the J call TRBJ2-7; a possible D gene is TRBD1 (6 bases). CDR1 and CDR2 (germline): KGHDR, SFDVKD. V lost 7 bases to trimming and J lost 4 bases, with 10 bases between them. This CDR3 spans 12 amino acids. CDR3 nucleotide sequence: TGTGCCACCAGCCCGACAGGTTACGAGCAGTACTTC. Its translation is CATSPTGYEQYF.

This chain links TRBV7-2 with TRBJ2-7; TRBD2 matches 12 bases. V lost 3 bases and J lost 2; bases outside the gene matches: 5. The CDR3 is 16 residues long. CDR1 and CDR2 (germline): SGHTA, FQGNSA. As DNA, the CDR3 is TGTGCCAGCAGCTTCCCAGGACTAGCGGGAACCTACGAGCAGTACTTC. Encoded protein: CASSFPGLAGTYEQYF. Variable domain in full (rest from reference TRBV7-2 and TRBJ2-7): GAGVSQSPSNKVTEKGKDVELRCDPISGHTALYWYRQSLGQGLEFLIYFQGNSAPDKSGLPSDRFSAERTGGSVSTLTIQRTQQEDSAVYLCASSFPGLAGTYEQYFGPGTRLTVT.

This clonotype occurred a few times. The V gene is TRBV10-2, the J gene TRBJ1-2, with 7 bases that match TRBD1. The germline CDR1 and CDR2 sequences are WSHSY and SAAADI. With V trimmed by 5 bases and J by 4 bases, 7 bases remained unmatched. The CDR3 has 14 amino acids. The CDR3 sequence is CASSPGTEVYGYTF. The CDR3 DNA reads TGCGCCAGCAGTCCCGGGACAGAGGTCTATGGCTACACCTTC.

The chain couples TRBV4-3 to TRBJ2-1; tentatively, D is TRBD2 (5 bases). Germline-derived CDR1 and CDR2 are LGHNA and YSLEER. This CDR3 is built from 18 residues. Trimming took 2 bases from V and 1 from J, leaving 18 bases between them. For the CDR3, the DNA is TGCGCCAGCAGCCAACCTTGGACTCGACCCCCGTCCTACAATGAGCAGTTCTTC. Its translation is CASSQPWTRPPSYNEQFF.

The CDR3 sequence: CASSGRDRAFNEQFF. The CDR3 DNA sequence: TGTGCCAGCAGTGGCCGGGACAGGGCATTCAATGAGCAGTTCTTC. The genes are TRBV6-5 and TRBJ2-1, with 9 bases fitting TRBD1. The germline V gene encodes CDR1 MNHEY and CDR2 SVGAGI. The CDR3 spans 15 residues. Trimming at V came to 5 bases and at J to 6 bases, leaving 8 bases not matched to a gene.

This clonotype was seen at least ten times. The V and J genes are TRBV7-9 and TRBJ2-5, with TRBD2 identical over 10 bases. The V segment lost 5 bases and the J segment 0 bases; nucleotides outside the gene matches: 12. Germline values: CDR1 SEHNR, CDR2 FQNEAQ (reference sequence). CDR3 length: 18 residues. The CDR3 sequence is CASSARVIAGGNQETQYF. The CDR3 coding sequence is TGTGCCAGCAGCGCCAGAGTAATAGCGGGGGGCAACCAAGAGACCCAGTACTTC.

V is TRBV25-1 and J is TRBJ2-7; D possibly uses TRBD1 or TRBD2 (5 bases each). The CDR3 has 11 residues. Per germline, CDR1 MGHDK and CDR2 SYGVNS. Trimming left V 11 bases short and J 3 bases short, with 11 bases between. CDR3 in DNA: TGTGCCGGGACCGGTAACTACGAGCAGTACTTC. It codes for CAGTGNYEQYF.

The rearrangement joins TRBV7-9 to TRBJ1-6, with a possible D match to TRBD1 (5 bases). Germline values: CDR1 SEHNR, CDR2 FQNEAQ (reference sequence). The CDR3 runs 15 residues. With 0 bases removed from V and 7 bases from J, the gap between germline ends came to 10 bases. CDR3 region: CASSLAGAENSPLHF. The CDR3 DNA is TGTGCCAGCAGCTTAGCCGGGGCAGAGAATTCACCCCTCCACTTT.

The chain uses TRBV9 and TRBJ2-7; the D gene is possibly TRBD1 (5 bases). V was clipped by 0 bases and J by 3 bases, with 16 bases between them. Germline V gives CDR1 SGDLS, CDR2 YYNGEE. This CDR3 has 16 amino acids. The CDR3 here is CASSVGQGATYYEQYF. In DNA form, the CDR3 reads TGTGCCAGCAGCGTAGGCCAAGGGGCTACCTACTACGAGCAGTACTTC. The full variable domain, its missing parts supplied by reference TRBV9 and TRBJ2-7, is DSGVTQTPKHLITATGQRVTLRCSPRSGDLSVYWYQQSLDQGLQFLIQYYNGEERAKGNILERFSAQQFPDLHSELNLSSLELGDSALYFCASSVGQGATYYEQYFGPGTRLTVT.

The rearrangement joins TRBV18 to TRBJ2-7, with D unclear. The CDR3 loop spans 11 amino acids. Looked up from germline, CDR1 is KGHSH and CDR2 is LQKENI. Between the trimmed V and J ends, which lost 8 bases and 3 bases, there was a span of 8 bases. CDR3 DNA sequence: TGTGCCAGCGCAAAGGGCTACGAGCAGTACTTC. This sequence encodes CASAKGYEQYF.

The rearrangement joins TRBV2 to TRBJ2-7, with TRBD1 matching over 9 bases. The CDR3 has 15 amino acids. Germline V gene sequence: CDR1 SNHLY, CDR2 FYNNEI. The trim removed 5 bases at V and 2 bases at J, leaving 7 bases unmatched. CDR3 bases: TGTGCCAGCAGTTACTCGGACAGGGGCCCCTACGAGCAGTACTTC. It yields the protein CASSYSDRGPYEQYF.

The chain couples TRBV13 to TRBJ2-3; 8 positions agree with TRBD2. V lost 1 base and J lost 2; bases outside the gene matches: 5. Germline V CDR1 and CDR2: PRHDT, FYEKMQ (reference sequence). The length of the CDR3 is 16 residues. Here the CDR3 DNA reads TGTGCCAGCAGCTTAGCCCTAGCGGGCCTCACAGATACGCAGTATTTT. This translates into CASSLALAGLTDTQYF. The complete variable domain, with remaining parts taken from reference TRBV13 and TRBJ2-3, reads AAGVIQSPRHLIKEKRETATLKCYPIPRHDTVYWYQQGPGQDPQFLISFYEKMQSDKGSIPDRFSAQQFSDYHSELNMSSLELGDSALYFCASSLALAGLTDTQYFGPGTRLTVL.

The J gene is TRBJ1-2, the V gene TRBV15; tentatively, D is TRBD1 (6 bases). The V and J ends lost 1 base and 2 bases respectively, with 8 bases between them. Germline assignment: CDR1 LNHNV and CDR2 YYDKDF (reference sequence). CDR3 length: 14 amino acids. As DNA, the CDR3 is TGTGCCACCAGCAGAGGGACAGCCAACTATGGCTACACCTTC. Amino acid sequence: CATSRGTANYGYTF.

This clonotype was detected a few times. V is TRBV20-1 and J is TRBJ2-7; D ambiguous. The CDR3 contains 13 residues. The V gene lost 3 bases and the J gene lost 1 base, with 10 bases spanning the gap. Germline V CDR1 and CDR2: DFQATT, SNEGSKA (reference sequence). CDR3 DNA: TGCAGTGCTAGCCCTGAGGTTTCCTACGAGCAGTACTTC. It codes for CSASPEVSYEQYF.

The sample holds one count of this clonotype. The chain joins TRBV7-6 to TRBJ2-7; 10 nucleotides match TRBD2. Trimming took 3 bases from V and 2 from J; bases not matched to a gene: 7. The CDR3 length is 16 residues. Germline CDR1 and CDR2: SGHVS and FNYEAQ. The CDR3 is CASSFPEREGTYEQYF. The CDR3 DNA sequence: TGTGCCAGCAGCTTCCCCGAGCGGGAGGGAACCTACGAGCAGTACTTC.